This T cell receptor beta chain was identified during a study of shared clonotypes between healthy human individuals. The CDR3 runs to 15 residues. V lost 3 bases and J lost 5, with 17 bases in between. The V gene's germline CDR1 is SGDLS and CDR2 YYNGEE. Libraries were prepared by immunoSEQ multiplex PCR; TCRdb keeps only in-frame clonotypes and omits some of them. Here the sample spans around 690,000 clones, about 92% being singletons. The sequenced material came from memory CD8+ T cells from PBMCs. Subset in this sample: CD45RO+ cells pooled with CCR7-negative TemRA cells. The V gene is TRBV9, the J gene TRBJ2-5; possibly TRBD1 for D (7 bases). This clonotype was obtained from a man aged 18 to 30 in good health. Some clones in this sample may be carry-over from other donors' samples. As DNA, the CDR3 is TGTGCCAGCAGCGCCCCTCGACAGGGAGGCGAGACCCAGTACTTC. Translating it yields CASSAPRQGGETQYF. Based on the CDR3 plus reference TRBV9 and TRBJ2-5, the full variable domain is DSGVTQTPKHLITATGQRVTLRCSPRSGDLSVYWYQQSLDQGLQFLIQYYNGEERAKGNILERFSAQQFPDLHSELNLSSLELGDSALYFCASSAPRQGGETQYFGPGTRLLVL.